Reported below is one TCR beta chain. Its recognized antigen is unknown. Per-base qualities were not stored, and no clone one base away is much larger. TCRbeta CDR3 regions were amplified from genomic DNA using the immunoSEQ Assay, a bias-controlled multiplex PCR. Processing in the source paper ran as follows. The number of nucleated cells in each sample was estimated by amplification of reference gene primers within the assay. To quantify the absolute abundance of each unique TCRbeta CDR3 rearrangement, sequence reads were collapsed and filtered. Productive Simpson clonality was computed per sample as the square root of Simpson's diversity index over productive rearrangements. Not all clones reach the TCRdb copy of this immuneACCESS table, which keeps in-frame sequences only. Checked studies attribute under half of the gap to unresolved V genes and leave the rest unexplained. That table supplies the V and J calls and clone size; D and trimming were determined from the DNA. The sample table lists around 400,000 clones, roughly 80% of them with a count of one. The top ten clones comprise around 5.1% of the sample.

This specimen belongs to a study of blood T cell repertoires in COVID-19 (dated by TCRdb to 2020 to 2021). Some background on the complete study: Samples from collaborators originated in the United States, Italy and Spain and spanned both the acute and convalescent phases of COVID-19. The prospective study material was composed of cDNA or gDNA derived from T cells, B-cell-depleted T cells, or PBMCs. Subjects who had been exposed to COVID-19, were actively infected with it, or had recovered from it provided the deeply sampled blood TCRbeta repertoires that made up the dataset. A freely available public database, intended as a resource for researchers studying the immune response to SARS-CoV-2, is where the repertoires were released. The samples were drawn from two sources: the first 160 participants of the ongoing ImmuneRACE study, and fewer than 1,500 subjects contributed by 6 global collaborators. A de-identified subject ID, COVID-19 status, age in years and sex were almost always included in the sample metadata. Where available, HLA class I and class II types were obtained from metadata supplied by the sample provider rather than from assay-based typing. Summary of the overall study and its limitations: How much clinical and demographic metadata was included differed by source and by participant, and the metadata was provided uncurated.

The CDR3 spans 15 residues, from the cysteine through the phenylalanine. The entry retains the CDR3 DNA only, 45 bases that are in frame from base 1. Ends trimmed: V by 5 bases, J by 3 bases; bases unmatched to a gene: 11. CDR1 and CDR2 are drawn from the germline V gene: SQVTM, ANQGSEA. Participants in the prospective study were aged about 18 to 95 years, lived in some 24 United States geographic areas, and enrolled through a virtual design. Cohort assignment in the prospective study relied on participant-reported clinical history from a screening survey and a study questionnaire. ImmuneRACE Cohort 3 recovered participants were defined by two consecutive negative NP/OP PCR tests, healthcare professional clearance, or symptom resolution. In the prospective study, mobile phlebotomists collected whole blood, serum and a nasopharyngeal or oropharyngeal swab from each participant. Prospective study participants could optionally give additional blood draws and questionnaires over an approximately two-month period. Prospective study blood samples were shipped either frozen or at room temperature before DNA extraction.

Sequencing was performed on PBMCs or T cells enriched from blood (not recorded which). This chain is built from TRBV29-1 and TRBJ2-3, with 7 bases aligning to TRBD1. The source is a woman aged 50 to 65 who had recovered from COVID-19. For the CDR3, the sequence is CSVNQGGQRTDTQYF. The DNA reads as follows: TGCAGCGTTAACCAAGGGGGCCAAAGGACAGATACGCAGTATTTT.